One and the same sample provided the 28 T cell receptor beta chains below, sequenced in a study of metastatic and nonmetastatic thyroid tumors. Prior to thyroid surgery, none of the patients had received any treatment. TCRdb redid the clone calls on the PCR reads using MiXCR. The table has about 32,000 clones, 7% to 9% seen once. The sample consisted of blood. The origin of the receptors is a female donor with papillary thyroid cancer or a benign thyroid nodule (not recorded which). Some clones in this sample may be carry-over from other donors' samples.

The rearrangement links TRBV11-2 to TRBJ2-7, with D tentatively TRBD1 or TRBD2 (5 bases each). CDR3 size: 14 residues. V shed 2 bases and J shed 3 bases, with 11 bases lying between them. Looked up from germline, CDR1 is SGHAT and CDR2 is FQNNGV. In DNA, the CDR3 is TGTGCCAGCAGCTTAAGGGACGGGGACTACGAGCAGTACTTC. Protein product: CASSLRDGDYEQYF.

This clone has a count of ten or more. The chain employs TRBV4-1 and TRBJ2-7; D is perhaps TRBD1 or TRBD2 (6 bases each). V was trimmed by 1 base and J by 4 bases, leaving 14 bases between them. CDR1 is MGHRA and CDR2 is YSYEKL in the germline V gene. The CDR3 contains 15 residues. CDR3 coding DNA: TGCGCCAGCAGCCAAGCCTGGGGGGCGGAGTACGAGCAGTACTTC. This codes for CASSQAWGAEYEQYF.

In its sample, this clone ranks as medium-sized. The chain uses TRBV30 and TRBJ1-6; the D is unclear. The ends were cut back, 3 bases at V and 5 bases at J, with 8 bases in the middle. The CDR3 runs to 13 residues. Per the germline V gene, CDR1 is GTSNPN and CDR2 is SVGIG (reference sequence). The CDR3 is CAWRPLHNSPLHF. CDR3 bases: TGTGCCTGGAGGCCGCTCCATAATTCACCCCTCCACTTT.

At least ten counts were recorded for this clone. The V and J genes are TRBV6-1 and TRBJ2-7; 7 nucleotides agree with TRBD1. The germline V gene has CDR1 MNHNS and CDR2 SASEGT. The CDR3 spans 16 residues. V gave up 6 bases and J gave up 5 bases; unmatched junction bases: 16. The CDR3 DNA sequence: TGTGCCAGCAGGACTCAGGGGGTCGGCCCCCGGGACGAGCAGTACTTC. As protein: CASRTQGVGPRDEQYF.

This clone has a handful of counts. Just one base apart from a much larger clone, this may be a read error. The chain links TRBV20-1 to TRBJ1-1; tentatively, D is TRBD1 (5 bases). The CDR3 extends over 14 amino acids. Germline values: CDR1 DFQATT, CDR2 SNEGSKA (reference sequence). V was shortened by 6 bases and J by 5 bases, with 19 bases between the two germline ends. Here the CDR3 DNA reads TGCAGTGCACAAGCCGGGGACCTGGAAACTGAAGCTTTCTTT. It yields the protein CSAQAGDLETEAFF.

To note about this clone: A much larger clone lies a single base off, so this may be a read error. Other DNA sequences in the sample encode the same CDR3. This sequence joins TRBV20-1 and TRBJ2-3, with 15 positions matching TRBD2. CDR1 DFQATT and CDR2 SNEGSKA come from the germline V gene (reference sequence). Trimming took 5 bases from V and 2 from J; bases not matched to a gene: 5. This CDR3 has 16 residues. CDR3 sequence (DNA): TGCAGTGCTCCGGGACTAGCGGGGGGACCCACAGATACGCAGTATTTT. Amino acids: CSAPGLAGGPTDTQYF.

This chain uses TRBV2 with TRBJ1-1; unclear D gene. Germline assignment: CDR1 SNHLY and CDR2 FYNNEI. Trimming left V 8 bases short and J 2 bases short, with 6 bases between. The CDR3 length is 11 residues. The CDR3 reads CASPENTEAFF. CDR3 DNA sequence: TGTGCCAGCCCGGAAAACACTGAAGCTTTCTTT.

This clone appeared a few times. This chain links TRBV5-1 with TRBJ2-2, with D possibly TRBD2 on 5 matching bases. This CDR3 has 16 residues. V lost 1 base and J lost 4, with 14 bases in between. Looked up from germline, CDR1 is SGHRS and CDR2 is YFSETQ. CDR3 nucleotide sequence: TGCGCCAGCAGCTTGAACGTGAGGGCCAGCACCGGGGAGCTGTTTTTT. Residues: CASSLNVRASTGELFF. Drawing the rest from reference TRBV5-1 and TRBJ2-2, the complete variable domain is KAGVTQTPRYLIKTRGQQVTLSCSPISGHRSVSWYQQTPGQGLQFLFEYFSETQRNKGNFPGRFSGRQFSNSRSEMNVSTLELGDSALYLCASSLNVRASTGELFFGEGSRLTVL.

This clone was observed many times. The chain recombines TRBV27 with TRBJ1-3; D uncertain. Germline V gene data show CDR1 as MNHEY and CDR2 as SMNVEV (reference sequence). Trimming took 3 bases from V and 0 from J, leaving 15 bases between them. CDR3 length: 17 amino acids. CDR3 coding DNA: TGTGCCAGCAGTTTTTCACCCCCGTATAGCTCTGGAAACACCATATATTTT. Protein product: CASSFSPPYSSGNTIYF.

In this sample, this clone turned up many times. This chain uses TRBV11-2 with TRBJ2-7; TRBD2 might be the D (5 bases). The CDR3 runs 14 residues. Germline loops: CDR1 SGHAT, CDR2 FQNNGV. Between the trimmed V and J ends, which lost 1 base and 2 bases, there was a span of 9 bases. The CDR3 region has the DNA TGTGCCAGCAGCTTAGGGACTTCTACCTACGAGCAGTACTTC. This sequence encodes CASSLGTSTYEQYF.

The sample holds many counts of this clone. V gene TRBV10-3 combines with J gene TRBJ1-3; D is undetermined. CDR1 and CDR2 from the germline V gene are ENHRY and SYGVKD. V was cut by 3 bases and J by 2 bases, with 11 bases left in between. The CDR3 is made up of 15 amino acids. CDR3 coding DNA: TGTGCCATCAGTGATCTAGGGAGGACTGGAAACACCATATATTTT. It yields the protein CAISDLGRTGNTIYF.

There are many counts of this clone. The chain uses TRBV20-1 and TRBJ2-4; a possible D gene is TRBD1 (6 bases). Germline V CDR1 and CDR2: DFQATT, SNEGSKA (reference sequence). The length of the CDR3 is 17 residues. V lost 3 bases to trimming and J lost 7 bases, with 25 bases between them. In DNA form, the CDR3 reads TGCAGTGCTAGGGACCCGGGACACGGACTTTATAAGAACATTCAGTACTTC. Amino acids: CSARDPGHGLYKNIQYF.

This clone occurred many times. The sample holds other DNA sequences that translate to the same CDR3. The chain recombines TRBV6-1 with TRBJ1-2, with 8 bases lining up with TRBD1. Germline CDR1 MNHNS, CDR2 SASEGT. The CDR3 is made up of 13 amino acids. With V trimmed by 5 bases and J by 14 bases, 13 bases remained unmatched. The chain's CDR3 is CASSQSGTRGRTF. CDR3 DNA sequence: TGTGCCAGCAGTCAAAGCGGAACCAGGGGGCGTACCTTC.

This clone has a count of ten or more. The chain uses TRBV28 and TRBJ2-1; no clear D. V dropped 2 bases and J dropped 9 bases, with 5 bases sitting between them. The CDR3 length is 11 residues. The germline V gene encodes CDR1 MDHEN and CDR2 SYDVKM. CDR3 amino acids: CASSLIGEQFF. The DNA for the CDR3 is TGTGCCAGCAGTTTAATCGGTGAGCAGTTCTTC. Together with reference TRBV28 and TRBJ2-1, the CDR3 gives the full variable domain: DVKVTQSSRYLVKRTGEKVFLECVQDMDHENMFWYRQDPGLGLRLIYFSYDVKMKEKGDIPEGYSVSREKKERFSLILESASTNQTSMYLCASSLIGEQFFGPGTRLTVL.

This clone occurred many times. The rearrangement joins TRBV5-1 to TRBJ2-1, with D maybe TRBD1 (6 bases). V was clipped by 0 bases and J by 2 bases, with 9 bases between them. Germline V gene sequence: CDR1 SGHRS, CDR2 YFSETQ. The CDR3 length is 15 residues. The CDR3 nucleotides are TGCGCCAGCAGCTTGGTGGGGGCCCCCTACAATGAGCAGTTCTTC. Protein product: CASSLVGAPYNEQFF.

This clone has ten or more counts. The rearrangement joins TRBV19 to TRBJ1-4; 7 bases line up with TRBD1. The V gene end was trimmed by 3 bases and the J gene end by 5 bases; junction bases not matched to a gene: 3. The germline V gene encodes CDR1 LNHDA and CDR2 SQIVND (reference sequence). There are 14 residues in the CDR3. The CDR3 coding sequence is TGTGCCAGTAGTATCCGCAGGGGGAATGAAAAACTGTTTTTT. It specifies CASSIRRGNEKLFF. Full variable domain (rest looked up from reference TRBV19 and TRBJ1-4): DGGITQSPKYLFRKEGQNVTLSCEQNLNHDAMYWYRQDPGQGLRLIYYSQIVNDFQKGDIAEGYSVSREKKESFPLTVTSAQKNPTAFYLCASSIRRGNEKLFFGSGTQLSVL.

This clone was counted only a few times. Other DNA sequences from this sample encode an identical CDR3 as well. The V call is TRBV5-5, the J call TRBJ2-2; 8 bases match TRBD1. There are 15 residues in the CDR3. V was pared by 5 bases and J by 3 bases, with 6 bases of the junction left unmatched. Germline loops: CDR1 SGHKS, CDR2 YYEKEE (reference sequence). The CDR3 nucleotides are TGTGCCAGCAGTCGTCGGACAGGGTACACCGGGGAGCTGTTTTTT. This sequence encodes CASSRRTGYTGELFF.

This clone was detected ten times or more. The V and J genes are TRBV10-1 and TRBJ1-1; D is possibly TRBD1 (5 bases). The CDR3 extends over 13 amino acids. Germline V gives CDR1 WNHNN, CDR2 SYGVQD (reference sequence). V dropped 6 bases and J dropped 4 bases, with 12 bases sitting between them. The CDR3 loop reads CASSQDIVTEAFF. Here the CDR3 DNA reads TGCGCCAGCAGCCAGGACATCGTCACTGAAGCTTTCTTT.

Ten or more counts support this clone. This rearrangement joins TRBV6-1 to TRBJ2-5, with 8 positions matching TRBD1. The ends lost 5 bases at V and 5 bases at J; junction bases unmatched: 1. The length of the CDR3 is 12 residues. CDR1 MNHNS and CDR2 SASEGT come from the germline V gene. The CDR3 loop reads CASSRDRETQYF. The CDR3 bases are TGTGCCAGCAGTAGGGACAGGGAGACCCAGTACTTC.

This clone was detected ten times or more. CDR3 sequence: CASSQAGTRHEKLFF. CDR3 in DNA: TGTGCCAGCAGCCAAGCCGGGACGAGGCATGAAAAACTGTTTTTT. This chain connects TRBV14 to TRBJ1-4; D possibly corresponds to TRBD1 (5 bases). CDR1 and CDR2 from the germline V gene are SGHDN and FVKESK. This CDR3 has 15 residues. Deletions cut 1 base from V and 6 bases from J, with 12 bases between. The variable domain in full, completed from reference TRBV14 and TRBJ1-4, reads EAGVTQFPSHSVIEKGQTVTLRCDPISGHDNLYWYRRVMGKEIKFLLHFVKESKQDESGMPNNRFLAERTGGTYSTLKVQPAELEDSGVYFCASSQAGTRHEKLFFGSGTQLSVL.

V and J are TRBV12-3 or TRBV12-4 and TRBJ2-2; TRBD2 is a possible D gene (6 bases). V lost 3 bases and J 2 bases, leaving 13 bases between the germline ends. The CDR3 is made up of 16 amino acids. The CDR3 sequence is CASSFHFGGNTGELFF. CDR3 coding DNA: TGTGCCAGCAGTTTCCACTTCGGGGGAAACACCGGGGAGCTGTTTTTT.

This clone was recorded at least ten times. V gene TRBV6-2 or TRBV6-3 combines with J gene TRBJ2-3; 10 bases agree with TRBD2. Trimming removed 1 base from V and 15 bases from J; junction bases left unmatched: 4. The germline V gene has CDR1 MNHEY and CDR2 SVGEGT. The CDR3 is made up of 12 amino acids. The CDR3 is CASSYYLAGVYF. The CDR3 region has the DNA TGTGCCAGCAGTTACTACCTAGCGGGAGTTTATTTT.

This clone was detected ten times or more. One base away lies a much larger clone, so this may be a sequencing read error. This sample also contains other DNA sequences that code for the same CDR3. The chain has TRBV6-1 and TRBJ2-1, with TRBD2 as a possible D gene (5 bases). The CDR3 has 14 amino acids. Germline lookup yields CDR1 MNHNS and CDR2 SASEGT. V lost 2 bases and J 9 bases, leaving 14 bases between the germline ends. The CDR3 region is CASSESGGGGEQFF. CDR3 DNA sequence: TGTGCCAGCAGTGAATCAGGAGGAGGCGGTGAGCAGTTCTTC.

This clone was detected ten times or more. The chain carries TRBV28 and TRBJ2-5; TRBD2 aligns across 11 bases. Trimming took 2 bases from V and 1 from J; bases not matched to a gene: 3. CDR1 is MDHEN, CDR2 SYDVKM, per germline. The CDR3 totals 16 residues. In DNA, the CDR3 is TGTGCCAGCAGTTTAGAGACTAGCGGGATCCAAGAGACCCAGTACTTC. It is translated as CASSLETSGIQETQYF.

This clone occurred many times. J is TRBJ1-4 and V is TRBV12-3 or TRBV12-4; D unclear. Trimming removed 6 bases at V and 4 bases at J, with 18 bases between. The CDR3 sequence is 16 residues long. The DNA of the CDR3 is TGTGCCAGCAGCCTCTTCCTTGGACTGCTTAATGAAAAACTGTTTTTT. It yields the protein CASSLFLGLLNEKLFF.

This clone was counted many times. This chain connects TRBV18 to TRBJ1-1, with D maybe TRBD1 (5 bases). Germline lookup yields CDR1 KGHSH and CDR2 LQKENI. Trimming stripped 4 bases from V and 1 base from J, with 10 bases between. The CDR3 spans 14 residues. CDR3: CASSLGRGNTEAFF. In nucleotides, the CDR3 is TGTGCCAGCTCACTGGGAAGGGGGAACACTGAAGCTTTCTTT.

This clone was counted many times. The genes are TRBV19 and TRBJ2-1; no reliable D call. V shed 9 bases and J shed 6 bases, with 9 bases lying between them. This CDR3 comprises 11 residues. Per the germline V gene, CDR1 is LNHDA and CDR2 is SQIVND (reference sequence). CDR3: CASSFFNEQFF. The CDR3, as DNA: TGTGCCAGCTCTTTCTTCAATGAGCAGTTCTTC.

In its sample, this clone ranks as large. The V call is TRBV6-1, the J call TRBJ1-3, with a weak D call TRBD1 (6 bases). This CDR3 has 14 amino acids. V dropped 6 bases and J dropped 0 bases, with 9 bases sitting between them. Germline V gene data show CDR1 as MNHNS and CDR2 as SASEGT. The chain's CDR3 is CASRRDNSGNTIYF. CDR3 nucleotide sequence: TGTGCCAGCAGGAGGGACAACTCTGGAAACACCATATATTTT.